This record concerns one TCR beta chain sequence. Its antigen is as yet unknown. Germline trimming cut 3 bases from V and 9 bases from J; bases unmatched to any gene: 10. The CDR3 has 15 amino acids. Germline V lookup: CDR1 DFQATT, CDR2 SNEGSKA (reference sequence). These data originate in a study of identical twins. Every one of the donors was a healthy Caucasian. A universal primer site was created by template switching, with the cDNA bearing unique molecular identifiers. TCRdb fed the 5' RACE reads into MiXCR, producing one record per CDR3 protein. The table records 1.5 million to 2 million distinct CDR3 sequences, roughly a third of them present only once. Study-wide results and caveats: Clonotypes of the beta chain that were abundant in cord blood carried fewer insertions (memory repertoires showed none). Conclusions relied on cross-sectional statistical analysis, not following the same donors.

This sequence originates from a newborn girl in good health. The sequencing sample was made of cord blood. This chain joins TRBV20-1 and TRBJ1-6; 8 positions agree with TRBD1. The CDR3 DNA sequence: TGCAGTGCTAGTGGCAGGGGGCCGAGGATTTCACCCCTCCACTTT. Amino acids: CSASGRGPRISPLHF.